A single T cell receptor beta chain is shown here with its context. This clone was seen a few times. Its specific antigen is unknown. It has no much larger one-base neighbor in the sample; base qualities were not kept. These data belong to a study of blood T cell repertoires in COVID-19 (TCRdb year 2020). Notes on the research overall: Samples from collaborators originated in the United States, Italy and Spain and spanned both the acute and convalescent phases of COVID-19. The material from the prospective study consisted of cDNA or gDNA derived from T cells, B-cell-depleted T cells, or PBMCs. The dataset comprised deeply sampled blood TCRbeta repertoires from subjects exposed to, actively infected with, or recovered from COVID-19. The repertoires were released in a freely available public database meant as a resource for research on the immune response to SARS-CoV-2. Samples came from the ongoing ImmuneRACE study (first 160 participants) plus 1,254 subjects from 6 global collaborators. Sample metadata almost always included a de-identified subject ID, COVID-19 status, age in years and sex. Where HLA class I and class II types were available, the types were taken from metadata supplied by the sample provider, not from assay-based typing. Overall study results and their limits: How much clinical and demographic metadata was included differed by source and by participant, and the metadata was provided uncurated.

The CDR3 runs 14 residues from the cysteine to the phenylalanine. Only the CDR3 portion is preserved as DNA: 42 bases, with reading frame beginning at the first base. From V the trimming removes 0 bases and from J it removes 5 bases, while the gene matches leave 2 bases of the junction unaccounted for. The CDR1 and CDR2 encoded by the germline V gene are SGHRS and YFSETQ. TCRbeta CDR3 regions were amplified from genomic DNA by means of the immunoSEQ Assay, a bias-controlled multiplex PCR. In the authors' own workflow: The number of nucleated cells in each sample was estimated by amplification of reference gene primers within the assay. To quantify the absolute abundance of each unique TCRbeta CDR3 rearrangement, sequence reads were collapsed and filtered. Productive Simpson clonality was computed per sample as the square root of Simpson's diversity index over productive rearrangements. TCRdb obtained this table from immuneACCESS and retained in-frame rearrangements with V and J assigned. These tables miss some clones; where compared with another copy, unresolved V genes account for less than half of the shortfall, and the remainder is unexplained. V and J calls and clone size are copied from that table; D and trimming were computed from the DNA. Present in this sample are over 60,000 clones, about three quarters of which were seen just once. The top ten hold 50% to 55% of the sample.

The collaborating institutions used their own protocols to collect whole blood in K2EDTA tubes. For TCRbeta analysis, collaborators shipped samples as frozen whole blood, isolated PBMCs, or DNA extracted from either of those sample types. Sequencing used peripheral blood. The chain was built from TRBV5-1 and TRBJ2-3, with 8 bases in between that match TRBD1. The receptor was isolated from a woman older than 75 with acute or convalescent COVID-19. The nucleotide sequence reads as follows: TGCGCCAGCAGCTTGGGGACAGGGAGAGATACGCAGTATTTT. The resulting protein is CASSLGTGRDTQYF.